These T cell receptor beta chains were read from a single sample in a study of blood T cell repertoires in COVID-19. Profiling relied on immunoSEQ multiplex PCR, and the TCRdb table lists in-frame clones only, not all of them. The profile shows roughly 150,000 clones, more than 85% of them singletons. The sample comprised peripheral blood. Source of these receptors: a woman in her seventies with acute or convalescent COVID-19. The conserved cysteine and the conserved F or W are not part of the CDR3 here.

V gene	J gene	CDR3 protein
TRBV6-5	TRBJ1-3	ASSYRTGGSGNTIY
TRBV6-1	TRBJ2-1	ASSRTRENEQF
TRBV9	TRBJ2-2	ASSVEGQGFTGELF
TRBV7-2	TRBJ1-2	TSSLVFRGYT
TRBV7-9	TRBJ2-2	ASSERQYGELF
TRBV5-1	TRBJ2-3	ASSLGTGPTDTQY
TRBV9	TRBJ1-6	ASSVGDSGNSPLH
TRBV7-6	TRBJ2-1	ASSPWGRAFSSYNEQF
TRBV6-2/TRBV6-3	TRBJ2-3	ASSYSPGQPTDTQY
TRBV4-1	TRBJ1-1	ASSQDRLPGTEAF
TRBV11-2	TRBJ2-5	ASSLKGQVRQETQY
TRBV11-2	TRBJ2-1	ASSPRTSGYNEQF
TRBV6-5	TRBJ1-1	ASRTGTGTGTEAF
TRBV7-8	TRBJ1-2	ASSRGDRGRYGYT
TRBV3-1/TRBV3-2	TRBJ1-2	ASSQGGRVYGYT
TRBV7-3	TRBJ2-7	ASSFQAGPSYEQY
TRBV18	TRBJ1-4	ASSRYTGSVNEKLF
TRBV3-1/TRBV3-2	TRBJ2-5	ASSQEIPGAQETQY
TRBV29-1	TRBJ2-3	SASQGVSTDTQY
TRBV6-5	TRBJ2-1	ASSYSGALSNEQF
TRBV7-9	TRBJ1-1	ASSLGTEVSIRGNREAF
TRBV5-1	TRBJ1-1	ASSSRTGRSLMNTEAF
TRBV19	TRBJ1-5	ASSMDRAVVGQPQH
TRBV4-2	TRBJ1-2	ASSRARTGVDGYT
TRBV13	TRBJ1-2	ASSLQQGRSYGYT
TRBV11-2	TRBJ1-1	ASSSLDRVAF
TRBV11-2	TRBJ2-5	ASSFGQVEETQY
TRBV5-1	TRBJ1-1	ASSPDREIAF
TRBV6-2/TRBV6-3	TRBJ1-2	ASSWGQRSYGYT
TRBV7-2	TRBJ2-2	ASNSGHRGRELF
TRBV5-5	TRBJ1-2	ASSGGDRGAYGYT
TRBV5-4	TRBJ1-4	ASSPAGEGNEKLF
TRBV19	TRBJ1-5	ASIGTANSNQPQH
TRBV2	TRBJ1-2	ASSALVNYGYT
TRBV5-1	TRBJ2-1	ASSLDSGQGKNEQF
TRBV7-9	TRBJ1-1	ASSHQVGGAKAF
TRBV7-8	TRBJ2-7	ASSLLETGAYEQY
TRBV19	TRBJ1-5	ASSILQVRRQPQH
TRBV10-2	TRBJ2-1	ASRGGRNTSYNEQF
TRBV24-1	TRBJ2-3	ATSDKPTDTQY
TRBV5-1	TRBJ1-2	ASSAGQGAVNYGYT
TRBV7-8	TRBJ1-6	ASSFSPGTGFGSPLH
TRBV2	TRBJ2-2	ASRGTSGGSNTGELF
TRBV3-1/TRBV3-2	TRBJ2-7	ASSQGRASSYEQY
TRBV11-3	TRBJ2-1	ASSLAAGGQKRHEQF
TRBV9	TRBJ1-2	ASSHGTRYGYT
TRBV6-5	TRBJ1-2	ASAGGADYGYT
TRBV2	TRBJ1-2	ASSEQAGGRGYT
TRBV11-2	TRBJ2-1	ASSLAGGHNEQF
TRBV6-2/TRBV6-3	TRBJ2-1	ASSYAGGGSSYNEQF
TRBV14	TRBJ1-1	ASSQEWSTEAF
TRBV30	TRBJ2-5	AWSLGGGGQETQY
TRBV10-3	TRBJ1-1	AISGPGGSTEAF
TRBV3-1/TRBV3-2	TRBJ1-6	ASSQGTGAIPPLH
TRBV28	TRBJ1-3	ASSRKTVSGNTIY